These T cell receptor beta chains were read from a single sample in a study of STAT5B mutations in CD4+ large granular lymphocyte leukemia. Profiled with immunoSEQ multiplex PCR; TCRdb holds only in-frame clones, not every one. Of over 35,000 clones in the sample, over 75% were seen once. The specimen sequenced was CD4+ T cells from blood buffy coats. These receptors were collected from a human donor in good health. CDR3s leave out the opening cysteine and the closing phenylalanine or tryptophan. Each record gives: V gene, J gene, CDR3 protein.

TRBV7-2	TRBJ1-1	ASSYMVTVSGATEAF
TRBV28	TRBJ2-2	ASSLGAANTGELF
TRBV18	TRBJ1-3	ASSPGWGSSGNTIY
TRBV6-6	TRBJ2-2	ASSSLGGSTGELF
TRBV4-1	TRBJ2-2	ASSQGSADTGELF
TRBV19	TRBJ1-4	ASSAQVGIRTEKLF
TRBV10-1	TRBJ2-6	ASSDGGGGPNVLT
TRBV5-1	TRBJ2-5	ASSTDGGETQY
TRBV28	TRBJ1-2	ASSLSTDYGYT
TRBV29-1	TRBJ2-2	SVAPDSGGLF